The 30 T cell receptor beta chains listed next were all sequenced from one sample in a study of T cell repertoires in cytomegalovirus infection. MiXCR, applied by TCRdb to the reads, yields one record per CDR3 protein. The sample records roughly 280,000 distinct CDR3 sequences, roughly 13% being singletons. Sequencing input: PBMCs. The receptors originated from a human donor in good health (CMV status not recorded). Some clones in this sample may be carry-over from other donors' samples.

This clonotype was counted many times. This rearrangement joins TRBV7-9 to TRBJ2-4, with D possibly TRBD1 on 5 matching bases. Trimming took off 2 bases at V and 0 bases at J, with 11 bases between the two ends. The CDR3 consists of 16 residues. Germline V gene lookup returns CDR1 SEHNR and CDR2 FQNEAQ (reference sequence). The CDR3 reads CASSLSQTEAKNIQYF. CDR3 in DNA: TGTGCCAGCAGCTTATCCCAGACAGAAGCCAAAAACATTCAGTACTTC.

This clonotype was counted ten times or more. This chain uses TRBV28 with TRBJ2-7, with D perhaps TRBD1 (7 bases). The CDR3 sequence is 19 residues long. V lost 6 bases, J lost 3 bases, and 30 bases lay in between. Germline V gives CDR1 MDHEN, CDR2 SYDVKM. CDR3 amino acids: CASSQGVGGMIFLFYEQYF. CDR3 in DNA: TGTGCCAGCAGCCAGGGGGTTGGCGGGATGATTTTTCTATTCTACGAGCAGTACTTC. The full variable domain, its missing parts supplied by reference TRBV28 and TRBJ2-7, is DVKVTQSSRYLVKRTGEKVFLECVQDMDHENMFWYRQDPGLGLRLIYFSYDVKMKEKGDIPEGYSVSREKKERFSLILESASTNQTSMYLCASSQGVGGMIFLFYEQYFGPGTRLTVT.

This clonotype occurred a few times. The V gene is TRBV20-1, the J gene TRBJ2-1, with D perhaps matching TRBD1 (5 bases). The ends were cut back, 3 bases at V and 9 bases at J, with 18 bases in the middle. The CDR3 has 14 residues. Germline V gene lookup returns CDR1 DFQATT and CDR2 SNEGSKA (reference sequence). The CDR3 protein is CSARQAGLGFEQFF. CDR3 nucleotide sequence: TGCAGTGCTAGGCAGGCAGGGTTGGGATTTGAGCAGTTCTTC.

This clonotype was observed many times. The rearrangement joins TRBV19 to TRBJ2-5, with 14 bases fitting TRBD2. The CDR3 loop spans 16 amino acids. Germline V gene data show CDR1 as LNHDA and CDR2 as SQIVND (reference sequence). V gave up 6 bases and J gave up 5 bases; unmatched junction bases: 8. The CDR3 sequence is CASSTGLAGAGETQYF. The CDR3 DNA reads as TGTGCCAGTAGCACGGGACTAGCGGGAGCCGGGGAGACCCAGTACTTC.

There are many counts of this clonotype. The rearrangement joins TRBV5-1 to TRBJ2-1; a possible D gene is TRBD2 (5 bases). Trimming took off 4 bases at V and 0 bases at J, with 14 bases between the two ends. The CDR3 spans 16 residues. Germline V gene sequence: CDR1 SGHRS, CDR2 YFSETQ. CDR3 nucleotide sequence: TGCGCCAGCAGCGCGCGGGCTAGCTCCTCCTACAATGAGCAGTTCTTC. Translating gives CASSARASSSYNEQFF. Together with reference TRBV5-1 and TRBJ2-1, the CDR3 gives the full variable domain: KAGVTQTPRYLIKTRGQQVTLSCSPISGHRSVSWYQQTPGQGLQFLFEYFSETQRNKGNFPGRFSGRQFSNSRSEMNVSTLELGDSALYLCASSARASSSYNEQFFGPGTRLTVL.

There are a few counts of this clonotype. The chain has TRBV7-2 and TRBJ2-3, with 12 bases matching TRBD2. CDR1 is SGHTA, CDR2 FQGNSA, per germline. J gave up 5 bases and V 1 base, and 4 bases lay outside the gene matches. The CDR3 has 16 residues. As DNA, the CDR3 is TGTGCCAGCAGCTTAGGACTAGCGGGAGCGGTAGATACGCAGTATTTT. Amino acid sequence: CASSLGLAGAVDTQYF.

This clonotype was seen only a few times. The chain has TRBV29-1 and TRBJ2-7, with no clear D. Germline values: CDR1 SQVTM, CDR2 ANQGSEA. The CDR3 extends over 14 amino acids. Deletions cut 5 bases from V and 1 base from J, with 15 bases between. CDR3 loop: CSVLEHPRSYEQYF. The CDR3, as DNA: TGCAGCGTTCTAGAACATCCCCGGTCCTACGAGCAGTACTTC.

This clonotype occurred many times. This chain's CDR3 is CATSGVGQTLPATNEKLFF. Written as DNA, the CDR3 is TGTGCCACCAGCGGCGTCGGACAGACCTTACCTGCAACTAATGAAAAACTGTTTTTT. The genes are TRBV15 and TRBJ1-4; possible D gene TRBD1, 6 bases. Germline-derived CDR1 and CDR2 are LNHNV and YYDKDF (reference sequence). V was clipped by 5 bases and J by 0 bases, with 22 bases between them. This CDR3 comprises 19 residues.

V is TRBV29-1 and J is TRBJ1-2; TRBD1 aligns across 7 bases. Germline CDR1 SQVTM, CDR2 ANQGSEA. The CDR3 contains 12 residues. J gave up 4 bases and V 5 bases, and 4 bases lay outside the gene matches. The CDR3 loop is CSVRDSIYGYTF. DNA for the CDR3: TGCAGCGTTCGGGACAGCATCTATGGCTACACCTTC.

This clonotype turned up a few times. V gene TRBV2 combines with J gene TRBJ2-2; no definite D call. The V end lost 8 bases, the J end lost 1 base, and 8 bases lay between the germline ends. The length of the CDR3 is 13 residues. CDR1 SNHLY and CDR2 FYNNEI come from the germline V gene. CDR3 loop: CASRVQNTGELFF. The CDR3 bases are TGTGCCAGCCGGGTACAGAACACCGGGGAGCTGTTTTTT.

The chain combines TRBV29-1 with TRBJ1-1; maybe TRBD1 (5 bases). The CDR3 spans 13 residues. The germline gives CDR1 SQVTM, CDR2 ANQGSEA. The CDR3, as DNA: TGCAGTTCCTGCCAGCAGGGGAACACTGAAGCTTTCTTT. Encoded protein: CSSCQQGNTEAFF.

The chain carries TRBV6-8 and TRBJ2-7; either TRBD1 or TRBD2 may supply D (5 bases each). CDR1 and CDR2 from the germline V gene are MNHGY and SAAAGT. CDR3 length: 14 residues. V lost 6 bases and J 2 bases, leaving 14 bases between the germline ends. The CDR3 reads CASRHWDEAYEQYF. The DNA for the CDR3 is TGTGCCAGCAGACACTGGGACGAGGCCTACGAGCAGTACTTC.

This clonotype was seen at least ten times. This chain joins TRBV7-2 and TRBJ1-6; 9 nucleotides match TRBD1. CDR1 and CDR2 (germline): SGHTA, FQGNSA. Trimming at V came to 5 bases and at J to 10 bases, leaving 6 bases not matched to a gene. The CDR3 contains 14 residues. This CDR3 reads CASSRDRVESPLHF. DNA for the CDR3: TGTGCCAGCAGCAGGGACAGGGTCGAATCACCCCTCCACTTT. Based on the CDR3 plus reference TRBV7-2 and TRBJ1-6, the full variable domain is GAGVSQSPSNKVTEKGKDVELRCDPISGHTALYWYRQSLGQGLEFLIYFQGNSAPDKSGLPSDRFSAERTGGSVSTLTIQRTQQEDSAVYLCASSRDRVESPLHFGNGTRLTVT.

This clonotype was detected many times. The chain uses TRBV7-9 and TRBJ1-1; TRBD1 matches 7 bases. From germline, CDR1 is SEHNR and CDR2 FQNEAQ (reference sequence). The CDR3 contains 14 residues. V lost 5 bases to trimming and J lost 7 bases; unmatched junction nucleotides: 10. The CDR3 DNA reads TGTGCCAGCAGCCCTCCTAGGGGGCCGGTTGAAGCTTTCTTT. Translated, it gives CASSPPRGPVEAFF.

This clonotype was observed many times. This chain links TRBV11-2 with TRBJ2-5; 11 positions match TRBD2. CDR1 and CDR2 (germline): SGHAT, FQNNGV. This CDR3 region has 16 residues. J was trimmed by 5 bases and V by 1 base; bases with no gene match: 6. The CDR3 loop reads CASSLVGLAGGETQYF. CDR3 DNA: TGTGCCAGCAGCTTAGTGGGGCTAGCGGGGGGTGAGACCCAGTACTTC.

This clonotype appeared many times. Here the CDR3 reads CASSYGQGGYNQPQHF. CDR3 bases: TGTGCCAGCAGTTACGGGCAGGGCGGATATAATCAGCCCCAGCATTTT. The chain is built from TRBV6-2 or TRBV6-3 and TRBJ1-5, with D perhaps TRBD1 (5 bases). The CDR3 consists of 16 residues. Germline CDR1 MNHEY, CDR2 SVGEGT. Deletions cut 2 bases from V and 4 bases from J, with 15 bases between.

This clonotype was detected only a few times. The chain joins TRBV6-6 to TRBJ1-1; no reliable D call. Trimming left V 6 bases short and J 1 base short, with 15 bases between. The CDR3 loop spans 15 amino acids. Germline CDR1 and CDR2: MNHNY and SVGAGI (reference sequence). Written as DNA, the CDR3 is TGTGCCAGCAGCAACATTATCCGGACGAACACTGAAGCTTTCTTT. Its translation: CASSNIIRTNTEAFF.

This clonotype was found a few times. CDR3: CASSRVGGGTDTQYF. The DNA of the CDR3 is TGTGCCAGCAGCCGAGTGGGAGGGGGAACAGATACGCAGTATTTT. V gene TRBV5-6 combines with J gene TRBJ2-3, with a weak D call TRBD2 (7 bases). There are 15 residues in the CDR3. V was cut by 4 bases and J by 3 bases, with 15 bases left in between. The germline V gene has CDR1 SGHDT and CDR2 YYEEEE. Full variable domain (rest looked up from reference TRBV5-6 and TRBJ2-3): DAGVTQSPTHLIKTRGQQVTLRCSPKSGHDTVSWYQQALGQGPQFIFQYYEEEERQRGNFPDRFSGHQFPNYSSELNVNALLLGDSALYLCASSRVGGGTDTQYFGPGTRLTVL.

The chain couples TRBV20-1 to TRBJ2-3; 8 bases are shared with TRBD2. Germline loops: CDR1 DFQATT, CDR2 SNEGSKA (reference sequence). CDR3 length: 16 amino acids. Unmatched junction bases numbered 11, after V lost 0 bases and J lost 6 bases. DNA of the CDR3: TGCAGTGCTAGAGATACAGAGCGGGGGAGTATGGATACGCAGTATTTT. Protein sequence: CSARDTERGSMDTQYF.

This clonotype was seen many times. The CDR3 sequence is CASSSRVFTDYGYTF. CDR3 sequence (DNA): TGTGCCAGCAGCTCTCGGGTCTTCACGGACTATGGCTACACCTTC. V gene TRBV7-2 combines with J gene TRBJ1-2; D unclear. V was pared by 4 bases and J by 3 bases, with 15 bases between. The CDR3 covers 15 residues. The germline V gene has CDR1 SGHTA and CDR2 FQGNSA.

This clonotype was counted at least ten times. The chain uses TRBV6-2 or TRBV6-3 and TRBJ2-3, with 10 bases identical to TRBD2. CDR1 is MNHEY, CDR2 SVGEGT, per germline. Trimming took 6 bases from V and 4 from J; bases not matched to a gene: 7. The CDR3 has 15 residues. The CDR3 DNA sequence: TGTGCCAGCAGGAAGCAAGGACTAGCGGCAGATACGCAGTATTTT. This codes for CASRKQGLAADTQYF.

This clonotype was detected a few times. The gene calls are TRBV19 and TRBJ2-1; a weak D match, TRBD2 (5 bases). The CDR3 totals 12 residues. Germline V gene lookup returns CDR1 LNHDA and CDR2 SQIVND (reference sequence). Trimming removed 5 bases from V and 10 bases from J, with 12 bases in between. The chain's CDR3 is CASSGLAREQFF. In nucleotides, the CDR3 is TGTGCCAGTAGTGGCCTAGCTAGGGAGCAGTTCTTC.

J is TRBJ1-1 and V is TRBV2; D might be TRBD1 (5 bases). Germline V lookup: CDR1 SNHLY, CDR2 FYNNEI. The CDR3 is made up of 15 amino acids. Trimming took 5 bases from V and 4 from J, leaving 17 bases between them. The CDR3 nucleotides are TGTGCCAGCAGTTTGGGTCGCGATAGGGGCACTGAAGCTTTCTTT. As protein: CASSLGRDRGTEAFF.

This clonotype was seen repeatedly, ten times or more. This chain uses TRBV7-2 with TRBJ2-3; possibly TRBD1 for D (6 bases). CDR3 length: 17 residues. V lost 1 base and J lost 3, with 17 bases in between. Germline V gene data show CDR1 as SGHTA and CDR2 as FQGNSA. CDR3 coding DNA: TGTGCCAGCAGCTTAGATGTGTTAACAGGGAGAACAGATACGCAGTATTTT. The encoded protein is CASSLDVLTGRTDTQYF. Using reference TRBV7-2 and TRBJ2-3 for the parts outside the CDR3, the full variable domain is GAGVSQSPSNKVTEKGKDVELRCDPISGHTALYWYRQSLGQGLEFLIYFQGNSAPDKSGLPSDRFSAERTGGSVSTLTIQRTQQEDSAVYLCASSLDVLTGRTDTQYFGPGTRLTVL.

Many counts were recorded for this clonotype. The gene calls are TRBV5-5 and TRBJ2-1, with D possibly matching TRBD2 (5 bases). The CDR3 has 16 amino acids. Per the germline V gene, CDR1 is SGHKS and CDR2 is YYEKEE (reference sequence). Trimming cost V 4 bases and J 0 bases, with 14 bases left between them. The CDR3 DNA reads as TGTGCCAGCAGCCGGACTGTCCAAAACTCCTACAATGAGCAGTTCTTC. It translates to CASSRTVQNSYNEQFF.

This clonotype was observed a handful of times. This rearrangement joins TRBV12-3 or TRBV12-4 to TRBJ2-7, with TRBD2 matching 7 bases. This CDR3 spans 11 amino acids. After removal of 8 bases from V and 7 bases from J, the junction contained 5 bases not matched to a gene. The CDR3 loop reads CASGGVGEQYF. In DNA, the CDR3 is TGTGCCAGCGGGGGGGTGGGGGAGCAGTACTTC.

The chain is built from TRBV11-2 and TRBJ2-7; 8 bases fit TRBD1. This CDR3 is built from 15 residues. CDR1 is SGHAT, CDR2 FQNNGV, per germline. The trim removed 1 base at V and 2 bases at J, leaving 4 bases unmatched. CDR3 in amino acids: CASSLAATGAYEQYF. The CDR3 DNA sequence: TGTGCCAGCAGCTTAGCAGCGACAGGGGCCTACGAGCAGTACTTC.

This clonotype was recorded a few times. The chain uses TRBV7-2 and TRBJ2-3; D gene ambiguous. The CDR3 spans 13 residues. Trimming pared 4 bases from V and 5 bases from J, leaving 10 bases between. Germline loops: CDR1 SGHTA, CDR2 FQGNSA. Here the CDR3 DNA reads TGTGCCAGCAGCTCCAATAGAGAAGATACGCAGTATTTT. It specifies CASSSNREDTQYF. Full variable domain (rest looked up from reference TRBV7-2 and TRBJ2-3): GAGVSQSPSNKVTEKGKDVELRCDPISGHTALYWYRQSLGQGLEFLIYFQGNSAPDKSGLPSDRFSAERTGGSVSTLTIQRTQQEDSAVYLCASSSNREDTQYFGPGTRLTVL.

This chain connects TRBV28 to TRBJ1-1; the D gene is possibly TRBD1 (5 bases). The CDR3 has 16 amino acids. The germline V gene encodes CDR1 MDHEN and CDR2 SYDVKM. V gave up 4 bases and J gave up 3 bases, with 18 bases separating them. CDR3 sequence: CASSSPGRKVYTEAFF. The CDR3 DNA is TGTGCCAGCAGTTCGCCGGGACGAAAGGTTTACACTGAAGCTTTCTTT.

This clonotype ranks as medium-sized. CDR3 bases: TGTGCCAGCAGCTGGGTTGATGAGCAGTTCTTC. Translation: CASSWVDEQFF. The chain recombines TRBV7-2 with TRBJ2-1; D remains unclear. V was clipped by 4 bases and J by 8 bases, with 6 bases between them. Looked up from germline, CDR1 is SGHTA and CDR2 is FQGNSA. The CDR3 runs to 11 residues.